This passage covers 23 T cell receptor beta chains from one sample sequenced in a study of shared clonotypes between healthy human individuals. Repertoires were generated with immunoSEQ multiplex PCR, while TCRdb's copy carries only in-frame clones and drops some. The table lists fewer than 1.4 million clones, 75% to 80% of them singletons. Sequencing input: memory CD4+ T cells from PBMCs. Subset in this sample: CD45RA-negative fraction. The receptors derive from a young man in good health. Some clones in this sample may be carry-over from other donors' samples.

This clone has a single count. Since a far larger clone is one base different, this is likely a read error. The chain is built from TRBV28 and TRBJ2-2; D is possibly TRBD1 (6 bases). Germline-derived CDR1 and CDR2 are MDHEN and SYDVKM. V lost 3 bases and J 4 bases, leaving 9 bases between the germline ends. The length of the CDR3 is 14 residues. The CDR3 here is CASSFHRVTGELFF. In DNA form, the CDR3 reads TGTGCCAGCAGTTTCCACAGGGTCACCGGGGAGCTGTTTTTT.

The chain uses TRBV5-1 and TRBJ2-2, with 8 positions matching TRBD2. The CDR3 has 14 amino acids. With V trimmed by 5 bases and J by 4 bases, 4 bases remained unmatched. Germline V gene sequence: CDR1 SGHRS, CDR2 YFSETQ. CDR3 sequence: CASSIAGGTGELFF. DNA for the CDR3: TGCGCCAGCAGTATCGCGGGGGGCACCGGGGAGCTGTTTTTT.

V usage is TRBV5-1 and J usage is TRBJ1-1, with D hard to call. V was pared by 4 bases and J by 3 bases, with 16 bases between. Germline CDR1 reads SGHRS; CDR2 reads YFSETQ. CDR3 length: 15 residues. CDR3 amino acids: CASSRRSPGDTEAFF. DNA for the CDR3: TGCGCCAGCAGCCGAAGGTCCCCTGGGGACACTGAAGCTTTCTTT.

The rearrangement links TRBV5-1 to TRBJ2-1; 13 bases are a match to TRBD2. CDR3 length: 15 residues. With V trimmed by 4 bases and J by 9 bases, 7 bases remained unmatched. CDR1 SGHRS and CDR2 YFSETQ come from the germline V gene. CDR3 loop: CASSATSGRAGEQFF. The DNA of the CDR3 is TGCGCCAGCAGCGCAACTAGCGGGAGGGCAGGTGAGCAGTTCTTC.

V and J are TRBV7-3 and TRBJ2-2; D gene uncertain. CDR1 and CDR2 (germline): SGHTA, FQGTGA. V was shortened by 5 bases and J by 3 bases, with 13 bases between the two germline ends. This CDR3 comprises 15 residues. The CDR3: CASSPPVADTGELFF. CDR3 DNA sequence: TGTGCCAGCAGCCCCCCCGTAGCAGACACCGGGGAGCTGTTTTTT.

The gene calls are TRBV18 and TRBJ2-7; D call uncertain. Germline assignment: CDR1 KGHSH and CDR2 LQKENI. Trimming pared 0 bases from V and 2 bases from J, leaving 17 bases between. The CDR3 sequence is 17 residues long. The CDR3 region has the DNA TGTGCCAGCTCACCACCGTTAGGGAAAATTCCAACCTACGAGCAGTACTTC. Translating gives CASSPPLGKIPTYEQYF.

This chain links TRBV7-3 with TRBJ2-3; D unclear. Trimming stripped 4 bases from V and 4 bases from J, with 9 bases between. Germline V lookup: CDR1 SGHTA, CDR2 FQGTGA. The CDR3 is 13 residues long. The CDR3 reads CASSSLSPDTQYF. The CDR3 DNA is TGTGCCAGCAGCTCACTTTCACCAGATACGCAGTATTTT.

J is TRBJ1-2 and V is TRBV28; 11 nucleotides agree with TRBD1. The CDR3 runs 15 residues. Germline CDR1 is MDHEN and CDR2 is SYDVKM. V lost 2 bases and J lost 6; bases outside the gene matches: 5. The DNA for the CDR3 is TGTGCCAGCAGTTTAGTAGGACAGGGGGCGAATGGCTACACCTTC. Protein: CASSLVGQGANGYTF.

This rearrangement joins TRBV18 to TRBJ2-3, with 7 bases that match TRBD1. V shed 1 base and J 1 base; nucleotides not matched to a gene: 8. CDR1 is KGHSH, CDR2 LQKENI, per germline. CDR3 length: 17 amino acids. The CDR3 bases are TGTGCCAGCTCACCACAAACCAGTACAGGGGGCACAGATACGCAGTATTTT. This encodes CASSPQTSTGGTDTQYF.

The gene calls are TRBV6-6 and TRBJ1-5, with 7 bases aligning to TRBD1. CDR3 length: 14 residues. V was clipped by 6 bases and J by 5 bases; unmatched bases: 7. In germline, CDR1 is MNHNY, CDR2 SVGAGI (reference sequence). The CDR3 nucleotides are TGTGCCAGCAGCCGCCAGACAGGGCATCAGCCCCAGCATTTT. Its translation: CASSRQTGHQPQHF.

The chain recombines TRBV6-5 with TRBJ2-1; 12 bases map to TRBD2. The CDR3 has 15 amino acids. With 6 bases clipped from V and 5 bases from J, the junction kept 5 bases outside the gene matches. Germline V gene data show CDR1 as MNHEY and CDR2 as SVGAGI. CDR3 DNA sequence: TGTGCCAGCAGACAAACTAGCGGGAGGAACAATGAGCAGTTCTTC. It encodes CASRQTSGRNNEQFF.

Regarding this clone: It may be a read error: a sequence one base away is much more abundant. This chain connects TRBV7-2 to TRBJ2-5; D is undetermined. CDR1 SGHTA and CDR2 FQGNSA come from the germline V gene. Trimming removed 1 base from V and 1 base from J, with 4 bases in between. The CDR3 covers 13 residues. CDR3 amino acids: CASSLEVQETQYF. For the CDR3, the DNA is TGTGCCAGCAGCTTAGAGGTCCAAGAGACCCAGTACTTC.

This rearrangement joins TRBV5-1 to TRBJ1-1; 10 bases line up with TRBD1. The CDR3 loop spans 15 amino acids. CDR1 is SGHRS and CDR2 is YFSETQ in the germline V gene. V was pared by 3 bases and J by 2 bases, with 4 bases of the junction left unmatched. The CDR3 DNA reads as TGCGCCAGCAGCTCTACGACAGGGGGCAACACTGAAGCTTTCTTT. This encodes CASSSTTGGNTEAFF.

The V and J genes are TRBV2 and TRBJ2-7; D is perhaps TRBD2 (6 bases). Deletions cut 7 bases from V and 3 bases from J, with 16 bases between. CDR1 and CDR2 (germline): SNHLY, FYNNEI. This CDR3 has 14 residues. CDR3 nucleotide sequence: TGTGCCAGCACCCGCGGGGCAGGAGGCTACGAGCAGTACTTC. Translating gives CASTRGAGGYEQYF.

The chain combines TRBV5-6 with TRBJ1-1; D possibly corresponds to TRBD1 (5 bases). V dropped 0 bases and J dropped 4 bases, with 13 bases sitting between them. Germline lookup yields CDR1 SGHDT and CDR2 YYEEEE. CDR3 length equals 15 residues. As DNA, the CDR3 is TGTGCCAGCAGCTTGGGAAGGGGCACAGTCACTGAAGCTTTCTTT. It specifies CASSLGRGTVTEAFF.

V is TRBV7-8 and J is TRBJ2-7; TRBD2 agrees at 12 bases. CDR1 SGHVS and CDR2 FQNEAQ come from the germline V gene. The V and J ends lost 5 bases and 2 bases, in that order; junction bases with no gene match: 10. This CDR3 is 17 amino acids long. In DNA, the CDR3 is TGTGCCAGCAGCACCACTAGCGGGAGGACATCCACCTACGAGCAGTACTTC. Protein sequence: CASSTTSGRTSTYEQYF.

This clone was counted a few times. This rearrangement joins TRBV7-8 to TRBJ2-7, with no clear D. V dropped 5 bases and J dropped 2 bases, with 10 bases sitting between them. The CDR3 contains 13 residues. Germline V gene lookup returns CDR1 SGHVS and CDR2 FQNEAQ. The CDR3 loop reads CASSPLGTYEQYF. CDR3 nucleotides: TGTGCCAGCAGCCCCTTGGGGACCTACGAGCAGTACTTC.

The chain joins TRBV28 to TRBJ1-1; D is possibly TRBD1 (5 bases). The CDR3 consists of 11 residues. Germline V gene lookup returns CDR1 MDHEN and CDR2 SYDVKM. Trimming left V 6 bases short and J 11 bases short, with 13 bases between. As DNA, the CDR3 is TGTGCCAGCAGCACCGGGACGGGGGCTTTCTTT. Its protein is CASSTGTGAFF.

This chain uses TRBV18 with TRBJ1-2, with D tentatively TRBD1 (6 bases). Trimming pared 4 bases from V and 6 bases from J, leaving 15 bases between. Germline loops: CDR1 KGHSH, CDR2 LQKENI. CDR3 length equals 14 residues. The DNA for the CDR3 is TGTGCCAGCTCACAAACCAGGGGCTATGATGGCTACACCTTC. Protein sequence: CASSQTRGYDGYTF.

This clone has just one count. The J gene is TRBJ2-7, the V gene TRBV28, with D perhaps matching TRBD1 (6 bases). The V end was cut by 6 bases, the J end by 2 bases, with 14 bases between. In germline, CDR1 is MDHEN, CDR2 SYDVKM. CDR3 size: 14 residues. CDR3 amino acids: CASSPRDKAYEQYF. Here the CDR3 DNA reads TGTGCCAGCAGCCCCCGGGACAAAGCCTACGAGCAGTACTTC.

This clone has only one observation. The V and J genes are TRBV4-3 and TRBJ1-4; no clear D. CDR3 length: 14 residues. The V and J ends lost 0 bases and 5 bases respectively, with 7 bases between them. CDR1 and CDR2 from the germline V gene are LGHNA and YSLEER. The CDR3 sequence: CASSQDPRNEKLFF. For the CDR3, the DNA is TGCGCCAGCAGCCAAGATCCTCGGAATGAAAAACTGTTTTTT.

Concerning this clone: This sample also contains other DNA sequences that code for the same CDR3. The genes are TRBV30 and TRBJ2-3; 8 positions match TRBD2. CDR1 and CDR2 from the germline V gene are GTSNPN and SVGIG (reference sequence). V trimming: 5 bases; J trimming: 1 base; junction bases outside the gene matches: 5. The CDR3 is 14 residues long. CDR3 loop: CAWRGGGRTDTQYF. The CDR3 DNA follows: TGTGCCTGGCGGGGCGGGGGGCGCACAGATACGCAGTATTTT.

This clone appeared a single time. The same CDR3 arises from other DNA sequences in this sample as well. V is TRBV6-5 and J is TRBJ1-2; 12 bases are shared with TRBD1. V shed 2 bases, J shed 3 bases, and the junction held 1 base outside the gene matches. The CDR3 covers 15 residues. Germline V gives CDR1 MNHEY, CDR2 SVGAGI. In DNA form, the CDR3 reads TGTGCCAGCAGTTACAGGGACAGGGGGCACTATGGCTACACCTTC. This translates into CASSYRDRGHYGYTF.